This record looks at one T cell receptor beta chain sequence and its context. The data derive from a study of early T cells in non-severe SARS-CoV-2 infection. Study at large: It was bulk RNA from unsorted whole blood that was sequenced, and the chains were unpaired.

Trimming pared 1 base from V and 5 bases from J, leaving 12 bases between. This CDR3 contains 14 residues. The V gene's germline CDR1 is SGDLS and CDR2 YYNGEE. Individual cDNA molecules carried attached unique molecular identifiers. In TCRdb, the 5' RACE reads were re-called with MiXCR into one record per CDR3 protein. The sample lists 95,000 to 110,000 distinct CDR3 sequences, around 10% occurring once. This receptor was obtained from an adult who was a healthcare worker with PCR-confirmed SARS-CoV-2 infection or an uninfected control (not recorded which). The sample comprised whole blood. The chain employs TRBV9 and TRBJ1-2; a possible D gene is TRBD1 (5 bases). The chain's CDR3 is CASSVREEGYGYTF. Written as DNA, the CDR3 is TGTGCCAGCAGCGTACGAGAAGAGGGGTATGGCTACACCTTC.